Listed below are T cell receptor beta chains from one sample, sequenced in a study of T cell changes during pregnancy in multiple sclerosis. Profiling relied on immunoSEQ multiplex PCR, and the TCRdb table lists in-frame clones only, not all of them. The sample consists of some 49,000 clones, about 91% of them appearing once. Sample: CD8+ T cells from peripheral blood mononuclear cells, taken in the second trimester of pregnancy. The receptors were gathered from a female donor with multiple sclerosis, enrolled in a pregnancy study. The CDR3 runs from the conserved cysteine through the conserved F or W. D genes are given only for firm matches. Only some rows state a clone size, as once, few, many or a class for expanded clones.

clone_size	d_call	v_call	j_call	cdr3_aa	cdr3_nt
.	.	TRBV7-9	TRBJ2-7	CASSFLDRQDEQYF	TGTGCCAGCAGCTTCCTCGACAGGCAAGACGAGCAGTACTTC
.	TRBD1	TRBV9	TRBJ1-6	CASSVGRGLPGQGDASPLHF	TGTGCCAGCAGCGTAGGGAGGGGTTTACCGGGACAGGGGGATGCTTCACCCCTCCACTTT
.	TRBD2	TRBV11-1	TRBJ2-7	CASSGGTSGADFYEQYF	TGTGCCAGCAGCGGAGGGACTAGCGGGGCCGACTTCTACGAGCAGTACTTC
.	.	TRBV7-9	TRBJ2-7	CASSFTESYEQYF	TGTGCCAGCAGCTTCACAGAATCCTACGAGCAGTACTTC
.	.	TRBV6-4	TRBJ1-2	CASSPRGNYGYTF	TGTGCCAGCAGCCCACGGGGAAACTATGGCTACACCTTC
.	.	TRBV9	TRBJ2-5	CASSVSPGIETQYF	TGTGCCAGCAGCGTAAGTCCCGGGATAGAGACCCAGTACTTC
.	.	TRBV9	TRBJ2-2	CASSVPLVPNTGELFF	TGTGCCAGCAGCGTACCTCTAGTACCGAACACCGGGGAGCTGTTTTTT
.	TRBD1	TRBV7-3	TRBJ2-1	CASSLKGTEFYNEQFF	TGTGCCAGCAGCTTAAAGGGGACAGAGTTTTACAATGAGCAGTTCTTC
.	TRBD1	TRBV27	TRBJ2-1	CASSPGGAYNEQFF	TGTGCCAGCAGTCCAGGGGGCGCCTACAATGAGCAGTTCTTC
.	.	TRBV27	TRBJ2-1	CASRNGRFSYNEQFF	TGTGCCAGCCGGAACGGCAGGTTCTCCTACAATGAGCAGTTCTTC
.	.	TRBV6-5	TRBJ1-1	CASSYRRHVNTEAFF	TGTGCCAGCAGTTACCGTCGACACGTAAACACTGAAGCTTTCTTT
.	TRBD2	TRBV19	TRBJ2-7	CASSIALAGAYEQYF	TGTGCCAGTAGTATAGCACTAGCGGGGGCTTACGAGCAGTACTTC
.	TRBD1	TRBV15	TRBJ1-1	CATSREGAYVNTEAFF	TGTGCCACCAGCAGGGAGGGGGCGTATGTGAACACTGAAGCTTTCTTT
.	.	TRBV4-3	TRBJ1-4	CASSQRWAGGNEKLFF	TGCGCCAGCAGCCAAAGATGGGCCGGAGGTAATGAAAAACTGTTTTTT
.	.	TRBV9	TRBJ2-1	CASSVGGWGGDNEQFF	TGTGCCAGCAGCGTAGGTGGGTGGGGGGGCGACAATGAGCAGTTCTTC
.	TRBD2	TRBV2	TRBJ2-3	CASKRVAGNTDTQYF	TGTGCCAGCAAAAGGGTAGCGGGGAACACAGATACGCAGTATTTT
once	TRBD2	TRBV9	TRBJ2-1	CASSVEASGLFYNEQFF	TGTGCCAGCAGCGTAGAGGCTAGCGGGTTATTTTACAATGAGCAGTTCTTC
.	TRBD1	TRBV6-5	TRBJ1-2	CASSWTQGGNYGYTF	TGTGCCAGCAGTTGGACCCAAGGGGGCAACTATGGCTACACCTTC
.	TRBD1	TRBV10-1	TRBJ2-2	CASPGQANTGELFF	TGCGCCAGCCCGGGACAGGCGAACACCGGGGAGCTGTTTTTT
.	TRBD1	TRBV4-1	TRBJ2-4	CASSQVEQGQAKNIQYF	TGCGCCAGCAGCCAAGTTGAACAGGGGCAAGCCAAAAACATTCAGTACTTC
.	.	TRBV4-1	TRBJ2-5	CASSWGRGLAQETQYF	TGCGCCAGCAGCTGGGGCCGTGGATTAGCTCAAGAGACCCAGTACTTC
.	TRBD2	TRBV19	TRBJ2-5	CASSMGSGGALETQYF	TGTGCCAGTAGTATGGGTAGCGGGGGGGCCCTGGAGACCCAGTACTTC
.	.	TRBV7-9	TRBJ1-1	CASSGARANTEAFF	TGTGCCAGCAGCGGGGCCCGGGCAAACACTGAAGCTTTCTTT
once	.	TRBV7-9	TRBJ1-1	CASSSDLGPGAFF	TGTGCCAGCAGTTCCGACCTTGGGCCTGGAGCTTTCTTT
.	TRBD1	TRBV7-6	TRBJ1-2	CASSPTTGTYGYTF	TGTGCCAGCAGCCCTACGACAGGGACTTATGGCTACACCTTC
.	TRBD1	TRBV7-6	TRBJ2-1	CASSLQTGINEQFF	TGTGCCAGCAGCTTACAGACAGGGATCAATGAGCAGTTCTTC